The T cell receptor beta chain under discussion was sequenced for a study of blood T cell repertoires in COVID-19. Study-wide background: Spain, Italy and the United States supplied samples that represented acute and convalescent COVID-19. In each case, the material was cDNA or gDNA derived from T cells, B-cell-depleted T cells, or PBMCs.

Original data processing: Reference gene primer amplification gave nucleated cell count estimates. Produced via immunoSEQ multiplex PCR; TCRdb's table is partial and in-frame only. That table is the source of V, J and clone size, and D and trimming were worked out from the DNA. The data show tens of thousands of clones, with approximately 86% seen just once and 6.3% held by the top ten. From germline, CDR1 is SGDLS and CDR2 YYNGEE. V lost 2 bases and J lost 7, with 16 bases in between. This CDR3 is 15 amino acids long. The receptor comes from a human donor in a cohort sampled during active COVID-19. The sequencing input was peripheral blood. This chain uses TRBV9 with TRBJ2-1; D is perhaps TRBD2 (6 bases). CDR3: CASSVEADYRNEQFF. The CDR3 bases are TGTGCCAGCAGCGTCGAAGCGGACTATCGAAATGAGCAGTTCTTC.